A single sample gave rise to the 26 T cell receptor beta chains below, sequenced in a study of technical replicates of blood from four donors. The method was immunoSEQ multiplex PCR; TCRdb's version includes in-frame clones alone and lacks a portion of them. This sample has 75,000 to 100,000 clones, with approximately 94% found just once. Sequencing input: T cells isolated from PBMCs. These receptors came from a human donor in good health.

The chain links TRBV6-5 to TRBJ2-3; D perhaps matches TRBD2 (6 bases). The CDR3 has 14 amino acids. The germline V gene encodes CDR1 MNHEY and CDR2 SVGAGI. V was trimmed by 6 bases and J by 5 bases, leaving 15 bases between them. The CDR3 coding sequence is TGTGCCAGCAGAGCCTCTAGCGCTCGAGATACGCAGTATTTT. Protein: CASRASSARDTQYF.

This clone was observed a single time. The chain employs TRBV27 and TRBJ2-5; D is ambiguous. This CDR3 is built from 13 residues. Germline lookup yields CDR1 MNHEY and CDR2 SMNVEV (reference sequence). The V and J ends lost 3 bases and 4 bases respectively, with 9 bases between them. CDR3 sequence: CASSFSRGETQYF. The CDR3 region has the DNA TGTGCCAGCAGTTTTTCGAGAGGAGAGACCCAGTACTTC.

The chain couples TRBV5-5 to TRBJ1-1; 10 bases are a match to TRBD1. The CDR3 totals 16 residues. Germline V gene sequence: CDR1 SGHKS, CDR2 YYEKEE (reference sequence). V lost 4 bases and J lost 0; bases outside the gene matches: 6. CDR3: CASSGGTGDMNTEAFF. CDR3 sequence (DNA): TGTGCCAGCAGCGGCGGGACAGGGGATATGAACACTGAAGCTTTCTTT.

This clone came up once. The CDR3 loop is CASSFRGRMYQETQYF. Written as DNA, the CDR3 is TGTGCCAGCAGCTTCAGGGGGCGGATGTACCAAGAGACCCAGTACTTC. The V call is TRBV5-6, the J call TRBJ2-5; the match to TRBD1 covers 8 bases. V shed 2 bases and J 0 bases; nucleotides not matched to a gene: 6. The CDR3 extends over 16 amino acids. From germline, CDR1 is SGHDT and CDR2 YYEEEE.

The chain is built from TRBV6-5 and TRBJ1-2; weak D call: TRBD1 (6 bases). Germline V gene lookup returns CDR1 MNHEY and CDR2 SVGAGI. The CDR3 is 13 residues long. V was trimmed by 6 bases and J by 5 bases, leaving 13 bases between them. The CDR3 is CASSDDRRYGYTF. The DNA for the CDR3 is TGTGCCAGCAGCGACGACAGGAGATATGGCTACACCTTC.

This clone is a singleton in its sample. The chain is built from TRBV11-1 and TRBJ2-1; 9 nucleotides line up with TRBD2. CDR1 and CDR2 (germline): SGHAT, FQDESV (reference sequence). This CDR3 region has 16 residues. Trimming removed 5 bases from V and 10 bases from J; junction bases left unmatched: 15. The CDR3 spells CASSLRPGLARGEQFF. CDR3 nucleotide sequence: TGTGCCAGCAGCCTACGGCCGGGACTAGCAAGAGGAGAGCAGTTCTTC. The variable domain in full, with the rest retrieved from reference TRBV11-1 and TRBJ2-1, is EAEVAQSPRYKITEKSQAVAFWCDPISGHATLYWYRQILGQGPELLVQFQDESVVDDSQLPKDRFSAERLKGVDSTLKIQPAELGDSAMYLCASSLRPGLARGEQFFGPGTRLTVL.

This rearrangement joins TRBV2 to TRBJ2-5; 9 nucleotides match TRBD1. The germline CDR1 and CDR2 sequences are SNHLY and FYNNEI. The CDR3 runs 15 residues. Trimming cost V 5 bases and J 4 bases; bases outside gene matches: 8. The CDR3 here is CASSWTGAVSETQYF. The CDR3 region has the DNA TGTGCCAGCAGTTGGACAGGGGCGGTTTCAGAGACCCAGTACTTC.

The chain joins TRBV5-4 to TRBJ2-3, with 14 positions matching TRBD2. This CDR3 has 18 residues. CDR1 and CDR2 from the germline V gene are SGHNT and YYREEE (reference sequence). Trimming removed 0 bases from V and 1 base from J; junction bases left unmatched: 4. CDR3 nucleotides: TGTGCCAGCAGCTTGGCCCCGGGACTAGCGGGAGGCACAGATACGCAGTATTTT. This encodes CASSLAPGLAGGTDTQYF. Complete variable domain (other parts from reference TRBV5-4 and TRBJ2-3): ETGVTQSPTHLIKTRGQQVTLRCSSQSGHNTVSWYQQALGQGPQFIFQYYREEENGRGNFPPRFSGLQFPNYSSELNVNALELDDSALYLCASSLAPGLAGGTDTQYFGPGTRLTVL.

The chain recombines TRBV5-1 with TRBJ2-7; 12 nucleotides match TRBD1. Germline lookup yields CDR1 SGHRS and CDR2 YFSETQ. This CDR3 is 15 amino acids long. Trimming at V came to 4 bases and at J to 3 bases, leaving 5 bases not matched to a gene. CDR3 amino acids: CASSMGQGALYEQYF. Written as DNA, the CDR3 is TGCGCCAGCAGCATGGGACAGGGGGCGCTCTACGAGCAGTACTTC.

The chain combines TRBV9 with TRBJ1-4, with a possible D match to TRBD1 (5 bases). This CDR3 has 16 amino acids. With 4 bases removed from V and 4 bases from J, the gap between germline ends came to 17 bases. In germline, CDR1 is SGDLS, CDR2 YYNGEE. CDR3 region: CASSSGTVGGNEKLFF. DNA of the CDR3: TGTGCCAGCAGCTCTGGGACTGTTGGGGGTAATGAAAAACTGTTTTTT.

This chain uses TRBV7-3 with TRBJ2-3; weak D call: TRBD2 (5 bases). V lost 4 bases and J 4 bases, leaving 15 bases between the germline ends. Germline loops: CDR1 SGHTA, CDR2 FQGTGA. CDR3 length: 15 residues. The CDR3 DNA follows: TGTGCCAGCAGCTCACCGGTGGGGAGACCAGATACGCAGTATTTT. Amino acids: CASSSPVGRPDTQYF.

The rearrangement uses TRBV28 and TRBJ2-2; the match to TRBD2 covers 7 bases. Germline V gene data show CDR1 as MDHEN and CDR2 as SYDVKM. The junction had 6 bases not matched to a gene; V was cut back by 3 bases and J by 5 bases. The CDR3 totals 15 residues. The CDR3 nucleotides are TGTGCCAGCAGTTTGTGGCGGGAGAAAACCGGGGAGCTGTTTTTT. Translating it yields CASSLWREKTGELFF.

The chain uses TRBV19 and TRBJ1-2; D not resolved. Trimming cost V 5 bases and J 1 base, with 14 bases left between them. Germline V gene data show CDR1 as LNHDA and CDR2 as SQIVND (reference sequence). The CDR3 contains 15 residues. DNA for the CDR3: TGTGCCAGTAGTCCATCTGGGCTCGGTAACTATGGCTACACCTTC. The encoded protein is CASSPSGLGNYGYTF.

The CDR3 sequence is CASSPGRDPVETQYF. The CDR3 nucleotides read TGTGCCAGCAGCCCAGGGCGGGATCCTGTGGAGACCCAGTACTTC. V gene TRBV9 combines with J gene TRBJ2-5, with D possibly TRBD2 on 6 matching bases. Trimming took off 4 bases at V and 5 bases at J, with 18 bases between the two ends. CDR3 length: 15 amino acids. The germline CDR1 and CDR2 sequences are SGDLS and YYNGEE.

The chain uses TRBV28 and TRBJ2-3, with TRBD2 as a possible D gene (5 bases). Trimming shortened V by 6 bases and J by 2 bases, and 12 bases separated the two germline ends. Germline-derived CDR1 and CDR2 are MDHEN and SYDVKM. CDR3 size: 14 residues. The CDR3 sequence is CASRKRDHTDTQYF. CDR3 in DNA: TGTGCCAGCAGGAAGAGGGATCACACAGATACGCAGTATTTT.

The chain carries TRBV9 and TRBJ2-7; TRBD2 matches 9 bases. Per the germline V gene, CDR1 is SGDLS and CDR2 is YYNGEE. Germline trimming cut 0 bases from V and 2 bases from J; bases unmatched to any gene: 3. This CDR3 is built from 15 residues. The CDR3 reads CASSVGLAVAYEQYF. The CDR3 nucleotides are TGTGCCAGCAGCGTAGGACTAGCGGTGGCCTACGAGCAGTACTTC.

This clone was observed once. This chain uses TRBV19 with TRBJ2-2, with D possibly TRBD1 on 5 matching bases. Germline CDR1 and CDR2: LNHDA and SQIVND (reference sequence). V lost 3 bases and J 3 bases, leaving 8 bases between the germline ends. The CDR3 has 14 amino acids. CDR3 residues: CASSMGQDTGELFF. The CDR3 DNA is TGTGCCAGTAGTATGGGGCAGGACACCGGGGAGCTGTTTTTT. Full variable domain (missing parts from reference TRBV19 and TRBJ2-2): DGGITQSPKYLFRKEGQNVTLSCEQNLNHDAMYWYRQDPGQGLRLIYYSQIVNDFQKGDIAEGYSVSREKKESFPLTVTSAQKNPTAFYLCASSMGQDTGELFFGEGSRLTVL.

The chain links TRBV7-8 to TRBJ2-7, with D maybe TRBD2 (6 bases). Trimming removed 5 bases at V and 5 bases at J, with 19 bases between. Germline V gene lookup returns CDR1 SGHVS and CDR2 FQNEAQ. The CDR3 covers 15 residues. CDR3 sequence: CASSKEGRRPHEQYF. As DNA, the CDR3 is TGTGCCAGCAGCAAAGAGGGGAGGCGGCCGCACGAGCAGTACTTC.

This chain links TRBV6-5 with TRBJ2-1; tentative D call: TRBD2 (6 bases). Germline values: CDR1 MNHEY, CDR2 SVGAGI. V was pared by 0 bases and J by 5 bases, with 8 bases between. The CDR3 runs to 14 residues. CDR3: CASSYSWEDNEQFF. The CDR3 nucleotides are TGTGCCAGCAGTTACTCGTGGGAGGACAATGAGCAGTTCTTC.

This sequence joins TRBV7-9 and TRBJ2-7; 7 bases are a match to TRBD2. Trimming removed 6 bases from V and 5 bases from J; junction bases left unmatched: 4. CDR3 length: 12 residues. Germline V gene data show CDR1 as SEHNR and CDR2 as FQNEAQ (reference sequence). CDR3 sequence: CASRGGRDEQYF. In DNA form, the CDR3 reads TGTGCCAGCAGGGGGGGGAGAGACGAGCAGTACTTC.

The chain joins TRBV28 to TRBJ2-2, with 7 bases fitting TRBD1. The V gene end was trimmed by 6 bases and the J gene end by 4 bases; junction bases not matched to a gene: 8. Germline values: CDR1 MDHEN, CDR2 SYDVKM. CDR3 length: 15 residues. The CDR3 DNA reads TGTGCCAGCAGCGATAGGGACAGATTCACCGGGGAGCTGTTTTTT. Encoded protein: CASSDRDRFTGELFF.

The V and J genes are TRBV9 and TRBJ2-4; possibly TRBD1 for D (6 bases). There are 14 residues in the CDR3. Germline V gene sequence: CDR1 SGDLS, CDR2 YYNGEE. V was cut by 0 bases and J by 4 bases, with 8 bases left in between. The CDR3 region has the DNA TGTGCCAGCAGCGTAGGGACAGCGAAAAACATTCAGTACTTC. Translated, it gives CASSVGTAKNIQYF.

The chain is built from TRBV10-2 and TRBJ2-5, with D perhaps TRBD1 (5 bases). Trimming took 5 bases from V and 5 from J, leaving 12 bases between them. Germline CDR1 WSHSY, CDR2 SAAADI. This CDR3 is built from 13 residues. The CDR3 DNA reads as TGCGCCAGCAGTACAGACAGAAGGGAGACCCAGTACTTC. Its protein is CASSTDRRETQYF.

The chain couples TRBV6-5 to TRBJ2-5; D perhaps matches TRBD2 (5 bases). Trimming shortened V by 6 bases and J by 5 bases, and 13 bases separated the two germline ends. The CDR3 contains 13 residues. CDR1 and CDR2 (germline): MNHEY, SVGAGI. CDR3 nucleotide sequence: TGTGCCAGCAGGGACTTAATCTGGGAGACCCAGTACTTC. Its translation: CASRDLIWETQYF.

V gene TRBV10-1 combines with J gene TRBJ2-1, with 10 bases that match TRBD2. The germline gives CDR1 WNHNN, CDR2 SYGVQD (reference sequence). This CDR3 contains 16 residues. J lost 5 bases, V lost 5 bases, and 9 bases had no gene match. CDR3 sequence (DNA): TGCGCCAGCAGTCACGAACAGCGGGAGGGCCACAATGAGCAGTTCTTC. Protein product: CASSHEQREGHNEQFF.

V usage is TRBV5-1 and J usage is TRBJ2-7, with D perhaps matching TRBD2 (6 bases). Germline V gene lookup returns CDR1 SGHRS and CDR2 YFSETQ. CDR3 length: 14 residues. Trimming left V 4 bases short and J 3 bases short, with 14 bases between. CDR3 sequence reads: CASSPSSEHYEQYF. As DNA, the CDR3 is TGCGCCAGCAGCCCCTCTAGCGAGCACTACGAGCAGTACTTC.